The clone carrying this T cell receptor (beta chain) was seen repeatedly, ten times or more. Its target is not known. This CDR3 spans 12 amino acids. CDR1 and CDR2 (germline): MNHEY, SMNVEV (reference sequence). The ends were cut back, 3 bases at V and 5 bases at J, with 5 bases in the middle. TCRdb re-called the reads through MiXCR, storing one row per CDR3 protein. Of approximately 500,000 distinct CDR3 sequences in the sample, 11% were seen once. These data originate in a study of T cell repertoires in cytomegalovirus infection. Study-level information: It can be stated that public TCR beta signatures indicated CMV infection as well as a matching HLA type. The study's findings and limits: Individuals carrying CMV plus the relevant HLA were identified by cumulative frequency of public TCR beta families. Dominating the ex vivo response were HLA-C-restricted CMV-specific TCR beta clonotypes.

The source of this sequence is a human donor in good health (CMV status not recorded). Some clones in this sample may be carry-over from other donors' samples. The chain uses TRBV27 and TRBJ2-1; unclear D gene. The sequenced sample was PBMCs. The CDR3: CASSFQNNEQFF. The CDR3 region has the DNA TGTGCCAGCAGTTTCCAGAACAATGAGCAGTTCTTC.